A single sample gave rise to the 8 T cell receptor beta chains below, sequenced in a study of response to subunit inactivated influenza vaccine. In TCRdb, the RT-PCR reads were re-called with MiXCR into one record per CDR3 protein. The table lists fewer than 600,000 distinct CDR3 sequences, roughly 7.6% of them singletons. Sequenced here: PBMCs from blood, sampled less than 30 months after vaccination. Receptor source: a man aged 50-75 years who received an inactivated influenza vaccine.

There are many counts of this clonotype. The chain is built from TRBV20-1 and TRBJ2-1, with TRBD1 identical over 7 bases. CDR1 and CDR2 from the germline V gene are DFQATT and SNEGSKA (reference sequence). The CDR3 sequence is 12 residues long. J was trimmed by 7 bases and V by 7 bases; bases with no gene match: 7. CDR3 coding DNA: TGCAGTGTTCAGGGGGACCGGAATGAGCAGTTCTTC. Translation gives CSVQGDRNEQFF.

The CDR3 loop is CASSPTLISYEQYF. CDR3 nucleotide sequence: TGTGCCAGTAGTCCCACCCTCATCTCCTACGAGCAGTACTTC. The chain uses TRBV19 and TRBJ2-7; D not certain. The V and J ends lost 5 bases and 0 bases respectively, with 11 bases between them. Germline CDR1 LNHDA, CDR2 SQIVND (reference sequence). The CDR3 covers 14 residues.

The gene calls are TRBV7-3 and TRBJ2-3; TRBD2 matches at 8 bases. This CDR3 is 16 amino acids long. Unmatched junction bases numbered 14, after V lost 2 bases and J lost 10 bases. Germline V gives CDR1 SGHTA, CDR2 FQGTGA. As DNA, the CDR3 is TGTGCCAGCAGCTTAGAGGGAGCGGGAGCGTGGTCTCCGCAGTATTTT. It is translated as CASSLEGAGAWSPQYF.

V is TRBV5-1 and J is TRBJ2-7, with TRBD2 identical over 8 bases. The germline gives CDR1 SGHRS, CDR2 YFSETQ. The length of the CDR3 is 15 residues. V lost 0 bases to trimming and J lost 5 bases; unmatched junction nucleotides: 7. DNA for the CDR3: TGCGCCAGCAGCTTGGAGGTAACTAGCGGACACGAGCAGTACTTC. It encodes CASSLEVTSGHEQYF.

This clonotype was observed at least ten times. This sequence joins TRBV9 and TRBJ2-2; 8 nucleotides agree with TRBD2. J lost 1 base, V lost 0 bases, and 5 bases had no gene match. The CDR3 runs 17 residues. Germline V CDR1 and CDR2: SGDLS, YYNGEE. CDR3 loop: CASSVVASGQNTGELFF. CDR3 nucleotides: TGTGCCAGCAGCGTAGTGGCTAGCGGGCAGAACACCGGGGAGCTGTTTTTT.

This clonotype appeared a few times. J is TRBJ1-4 and V is TRBV4-2; possibly TRBD1 for D (6 bases). This CDR3 has 15 amino acids. V was clipped by 0 bases and J by 5 bases, with 10 bases between them. Germline assignment: CDR1 LGHNA and CDR2 YNFKEQ. The CDR3 protein is CASSQDHRENEKLFF. The CDR3 DNA is TGTGCCAGCAGCCAAGATCACAGGGAGAATGAAAAACTGTTTTTT.

This clonotype was picked up many times. The chain couples TRBV15 to TRBJ1-5; D uncertain. This CDR3 has 13 amino acids. V lost 0 bases and J lost 6, with 6 bases in between. The germline gives CDR1 LNHNV, CDR2 YYDKDF (reference sequence). The CDR3: CATSRDRAQPQHF. CDR3 bases: TGTGCCACCAGCAGAGATCGGGCTCAGCCCCAGCATTTT.

Many counts were recorded for this clonotype. The gene calls are TRBV7-2 and TRBJ2-3; either TRBD1 or TRBD2 may fit D (5 bases each). The V and J ends lost 5 bases and 8 bases respectively, with 17 bases between them. The CDR3 sequence is 14 residues long. In germline, CDR1 is SGHTA, CDR2 FQGNSA. The CDR3 nucleotides are TGTGCCAGCAGCCCCTCAGGGACCGAGGCTACGCAGTATTTT. This translates into CASSPSGTEATQYF.